This TCR beta chain was documented in a study of T cell changes during pregnancy in multiple sclerosis. Per germline, CDR1 SGHDT and CDR2 YYEEEE. Trimming took 5 bases from V and 6 from J, leaving 24 bases between them. This CDR3 contains 16 residues. Generated by immunoSEQ multiplex PCR, the TCRdb table keeps only in-frame clones and is missing some. The sample has more than 70,000 clones, 85% to 95% seen once; the top ten hold approximately 2.1%. The material sequenced was peripheral blood, taken before pregnancy. This chain links TRBV5-6 with TRBJ2-7; a possible D gene is TRBD1 (5 bases). The sequence was obtained from a female donor with multiple sclerosis, enrolled in a pregnancy study. CDR3 protein: CASSCYQGPECIEQYF. The CDR3 nucleotides are TGTGCCAGCAGTTGTTACCAGGGTCCCGAATGCATCGAGCAGTACTTC.